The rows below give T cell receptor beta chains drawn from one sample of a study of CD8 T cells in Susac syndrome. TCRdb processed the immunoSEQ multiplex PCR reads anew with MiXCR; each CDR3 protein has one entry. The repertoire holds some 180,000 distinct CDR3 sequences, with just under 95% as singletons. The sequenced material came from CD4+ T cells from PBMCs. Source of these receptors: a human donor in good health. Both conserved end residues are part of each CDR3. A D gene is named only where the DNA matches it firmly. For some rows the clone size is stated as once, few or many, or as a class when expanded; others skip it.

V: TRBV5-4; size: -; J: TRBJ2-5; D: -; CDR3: CASSSRDPGKVTQYF; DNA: TGTGCCAGCAGCTCCCGGGATCCCGGCAAAGTGACCCAGTACTTC
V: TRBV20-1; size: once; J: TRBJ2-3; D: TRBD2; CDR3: CSARTISGTTDTQYF; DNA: TGCAGTGCTAGGACGATTAGCGGGACTACAGATACGCAGTATTTT
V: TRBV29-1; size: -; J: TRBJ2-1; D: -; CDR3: CSVGQMGNEQFF; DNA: TGCAGCGTTGGACAAATGGGGAATGAGCAGTTCTTC
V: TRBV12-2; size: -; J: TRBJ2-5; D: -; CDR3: CASRSRGDLETQYF; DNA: TGTGCAAGTCGCTCCCGGGGGGACCTAGAGACCCAGTACTTC
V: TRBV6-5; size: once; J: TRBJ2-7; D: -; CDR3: CASTGEAYEQYF; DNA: TGTGCCAGCACCGGAGAAGCCTACGAGCAGTACTTC
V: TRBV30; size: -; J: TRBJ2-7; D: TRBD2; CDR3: CAYSGTSPYEQYF; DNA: TGTGCCTATTCCGGGACTAGTCCGTACGAGCAGTACTTC
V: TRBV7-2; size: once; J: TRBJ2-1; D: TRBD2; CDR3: CASSLYSGAGDEQFF; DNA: TGTGCCAGCAGCTTATACTCGGGAGCGGGGGATGAGCAGTTCTTC
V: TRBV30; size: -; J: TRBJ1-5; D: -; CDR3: CAWSYFGTVSNQPQHF; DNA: TGTGCCTGGAGTTACTTTGGGACGGTGAGCAATCAGCCCCAGCATTTT
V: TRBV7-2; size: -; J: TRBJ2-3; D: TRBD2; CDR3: CASSRLAGGADTQYF; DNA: TGTGCCAGCAGCCGACTAGCGGGAGGGGCAGATACGCAGTATTTT
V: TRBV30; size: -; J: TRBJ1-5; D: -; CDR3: CAWSAQGDQPQHF; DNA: TGTGCCTGGAGTGCTCAGGGCGATCAGCCCCAGCATTTT
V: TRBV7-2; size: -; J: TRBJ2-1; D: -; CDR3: CASKPTVSSYNEQFF; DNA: TGTGCCAGCAAACCGACAGTCTCCTCCTACAATGAGCAGTTCTTC
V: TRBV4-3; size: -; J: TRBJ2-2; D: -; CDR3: CASSQRALPYTGELFF; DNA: TGCGCCAGCAGCCAGAGAGCGCTCCCATACACCGGGGAGCTGTTTTTT
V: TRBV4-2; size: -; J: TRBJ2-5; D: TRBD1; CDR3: CASSQGLRGRETQYF; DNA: TGTGCCAGCAGCCAAGGACTCAGGGGGCGAGAGACCCAGTACTTC
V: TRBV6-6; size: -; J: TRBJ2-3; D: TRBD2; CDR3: CASSGLAGRDF; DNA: TGTGCCAGCAGTGGACTAGCAGGAAGGGATTTT
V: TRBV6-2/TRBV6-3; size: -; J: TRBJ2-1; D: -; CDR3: CASRADPGNEQFF; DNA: TGTGCCAGCAGAGCTGACCCCGGCAATGAGCAGTTCTTC
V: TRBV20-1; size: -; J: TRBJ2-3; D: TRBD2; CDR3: CSASLTRTSWDTQYF; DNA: TGCAGTGCTAGTTTGACCCGGACTAGCTGGGATACGCAGTATTTT
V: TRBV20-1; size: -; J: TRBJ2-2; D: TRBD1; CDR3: CSARDSRTGGIGELFF; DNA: TGCAGTGCTAGAGATTCCCGGACAGGGGGCATCGGGGAGCTGTTTTTT
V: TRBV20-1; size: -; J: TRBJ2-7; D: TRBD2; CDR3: CSVGTLTSGEGEQYF; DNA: TGCAGTGTAGGGACTTTGACTAGCGGGGAGGGTGAGCAGTACTTC
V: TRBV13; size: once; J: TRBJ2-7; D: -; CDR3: CASSFTDEQYF; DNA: TGTGCCAGCAGCTTCACCGACGAGCAGTACTTC
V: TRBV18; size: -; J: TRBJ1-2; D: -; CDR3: CASSPPGRDVYGYTF; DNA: TGTGCCAGCTCACCACCTGGCCGGGACGTCTATGGCTACACCTTC
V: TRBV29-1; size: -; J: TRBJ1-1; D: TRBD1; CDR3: CSISRGRPRSEAFF; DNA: TGCAGCATTTCCAGGGGGCGCCCAAGATCTGAAGCTTTCTTT
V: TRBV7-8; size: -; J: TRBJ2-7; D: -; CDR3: CASSYPGKTYEQYF; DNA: TGTGCCAGCAGCTACCCCGGGAAAACCTACGAGCAGTACTTC
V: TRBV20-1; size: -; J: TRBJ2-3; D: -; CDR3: CSARGGIRTDTQYF; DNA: TGCAGCGCGAGGGGAGGTATTCGTACAGATACGCAGTATTTT
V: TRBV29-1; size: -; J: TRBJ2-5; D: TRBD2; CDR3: CSVAASGRVGGETQYF; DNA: TGCAGCGTTGCGGCTAGCGGGAGGGTCGGGGGAGAGACCCAGTACTTC
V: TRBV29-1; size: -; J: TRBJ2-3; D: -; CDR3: CSGGSYPTDTQYF; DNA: TGCAGCGGGGGGTCCTACCCCACAGATACGCAGTATTTT
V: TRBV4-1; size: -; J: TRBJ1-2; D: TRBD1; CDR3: CASSQVGTGNYGYTF; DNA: TGCGCCAGCAGCCAAGTTGGGACAGGGAACTATGGCTACACCTTC
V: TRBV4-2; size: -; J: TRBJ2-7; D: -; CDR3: CASSRTTGVIYEQYF; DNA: TGTGCCAGCAGCCGGACTACAGGCGTAATCTACGAGCAGTACTTC
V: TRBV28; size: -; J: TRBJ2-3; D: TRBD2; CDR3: CASSFGGARDTQYF; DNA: TGTGCCAGCAGTTTCGGGGGGGCCAGAGATACGCAGTATTTT
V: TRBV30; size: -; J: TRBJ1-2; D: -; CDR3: CAWSPSIDAGGYTF; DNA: TGTGCCTGGAGTCCCTCAATCGACGCAGGGGGCTACACCTTC
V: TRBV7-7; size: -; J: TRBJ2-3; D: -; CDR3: CASSPSPVTDTQYF; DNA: TGTGCTAGCAGCCCTAGTCCTGTCACAGATACGCAGTATTTT
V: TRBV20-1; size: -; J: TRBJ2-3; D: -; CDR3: CSARNLREGTDTQYF; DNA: TGCAGTGCTAGGAATTTGAGGGAGGGCACAGATACGCAGTATTTT
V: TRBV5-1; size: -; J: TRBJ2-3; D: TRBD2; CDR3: CASSLGTSGASTDTQYF; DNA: TGCGCCAGCAGCTTGGGTACTAGCGGGGCTAGCACAGATACGCAGTATTTT
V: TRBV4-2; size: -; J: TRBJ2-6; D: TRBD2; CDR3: CASSLGLAGAGANVLTF; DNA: TGTGCCAGCAGCCTGGGACTAGCGGGAGCTGGGGCCAACGTCCTGACTTTC
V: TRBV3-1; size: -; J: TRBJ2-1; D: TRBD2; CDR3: CASSTLLAESYNEQFF; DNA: TGTGCCAGCAGTACTCTTCTAGCGGAGTCCTACAATGAGCAGTTCTTC
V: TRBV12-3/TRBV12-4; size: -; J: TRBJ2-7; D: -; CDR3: CASLRHGDEQYF; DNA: TGTGCCAGTCTAAGGCACGGGGACGAGCAGTACTTC
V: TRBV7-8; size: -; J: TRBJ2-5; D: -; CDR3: CASSDRAGREETQYF; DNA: TGTGCCAGCAGCGACAGGGCGGGAAGGGAAGAGACCCAGTACTTC
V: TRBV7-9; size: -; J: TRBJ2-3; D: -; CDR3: CASSPTAEADTQYF; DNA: TGTGCCAGCAGCCCAACCGCAGAGGCAGATACGCAGTATTTT
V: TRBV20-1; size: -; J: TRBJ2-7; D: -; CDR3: CSGSSETYEQYF; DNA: TGCAGTGGATCTAGCGAGACCTACGAGCAGTACTTC